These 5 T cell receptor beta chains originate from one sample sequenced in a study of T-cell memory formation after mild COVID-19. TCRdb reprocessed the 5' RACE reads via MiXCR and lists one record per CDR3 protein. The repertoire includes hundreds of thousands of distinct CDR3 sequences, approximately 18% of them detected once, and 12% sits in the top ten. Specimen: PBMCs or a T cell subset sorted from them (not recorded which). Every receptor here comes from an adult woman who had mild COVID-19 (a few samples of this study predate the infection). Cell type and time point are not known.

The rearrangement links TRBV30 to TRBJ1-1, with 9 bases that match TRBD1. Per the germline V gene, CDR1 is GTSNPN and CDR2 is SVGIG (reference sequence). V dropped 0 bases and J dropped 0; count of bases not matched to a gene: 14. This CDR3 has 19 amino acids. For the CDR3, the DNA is TGTGCCTGGAGTGTAACGGGACAGGGAAACCCAAGATTGAACACTGAAGCTTTCTTT. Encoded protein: CAWSVTGQGNPRLNTEAFF.

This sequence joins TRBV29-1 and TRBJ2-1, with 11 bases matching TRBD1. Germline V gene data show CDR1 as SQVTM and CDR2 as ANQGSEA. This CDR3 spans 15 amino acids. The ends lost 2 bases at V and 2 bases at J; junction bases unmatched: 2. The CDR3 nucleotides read TGCAGCGTTGAACAGGACAGGGGGCCCTACAATGAGCAGTTCTTC. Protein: CSVEQDRGPYNEQFF.

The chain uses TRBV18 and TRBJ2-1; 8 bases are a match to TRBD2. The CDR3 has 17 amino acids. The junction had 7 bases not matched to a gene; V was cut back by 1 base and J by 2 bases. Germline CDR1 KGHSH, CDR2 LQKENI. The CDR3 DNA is TGTGCCAGCTCACCACGGAGTTTAGCGGGGACCTACAATGAGCAGTTCTTC. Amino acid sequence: CASSPRSLAGTYNEQFF.

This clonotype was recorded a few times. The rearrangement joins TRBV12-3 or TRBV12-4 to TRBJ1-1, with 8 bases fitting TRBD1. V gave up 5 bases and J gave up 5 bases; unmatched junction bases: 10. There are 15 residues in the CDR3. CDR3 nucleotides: TGTGCCAGCAGTCCCCCCCGACAGGGGAGTACTGAAGCTTTCTTT. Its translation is CASSPPRQGSTEAFF.

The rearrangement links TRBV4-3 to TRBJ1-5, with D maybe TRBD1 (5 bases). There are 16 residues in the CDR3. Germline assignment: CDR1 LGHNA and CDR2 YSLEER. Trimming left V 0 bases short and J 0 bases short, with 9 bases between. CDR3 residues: CASSQDSQGSNQPQHF. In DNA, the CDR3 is TGCGCCAGCAGCCAAGATAGTCAGGGTAGCAATCAGCCCCAGCATTTT.